This T cell receptor beta chain is from a study of shared clonotypes between healthy human individuals. The study's findings and limits: Among several donors, approximately 4.6% of naive CD4 clonotypes were found in common. Among non-shared clonotypes, generation probabilities were lower than among those shared by all four donors.

The CDR3 runs to 14 residues. Germline assignment: CDR1 MNHEY and CDR2 SMNVEV (reference sequence). V gave up 11 bases and J gave up 4 bases; unmatched junction bases: 13. Investigators spread the genomic DNA of each subset evenly over several immunoSEQ plates. Here immunoSEQ multiplex PCR was the method, and the copy in TCRdb shows in-frame clones only, minus some. This table has more than 2,000,000 clones, roughly 93% appearing once. Notes on this clone: Its specificity is unknown.

A CD45RA-negative memory subset and a CD45RA+ naive subset were separated from the CD4+ cells. Material for sequencing was naive CD4+ T cells from PBMCs. Subset specified: CD45RA+ positively selected. The TCR originated in a man aged 18-30 years in good health. Some clones in this sample may be carry-over from other donors' samples. The chain carries TRBV27 and TRBJ1-1; 7 nucleotides line up with TRBD1. CDR3: CASLRQGRTTEAFF. The CDR3 bases are TGTGCCTCACTCCGACAGGGTCGGACCACTGAAGCTTTCTTT.